The clone carrying this T cell receptor (beta chain) was detected only a few times. Its specificity is not known. Measured with immunoSEQ multiplex PCR; TCRdb has only the in-frame clones, and not every one. The table has approximately 4,600 clones, 70% to 80% seen once. The data originate from a study of the immune and genomic landscape of osteosarcoma. Study-wide results and caveats: Productive clonality stayed low overall, though C3 exceeded C1. About 5 repertoires, each under 100 clonotypes, were dominated by one hyperexpanded clone.

The V gene lost 2 bases and the J gene lost 1 base, with 16 bases spanning the gap. The CDR3 spans 17 residues. Germline loops: CDR1 PRHDT, CDR2 FYEKMQ (reference sequence). The post-treatment osteosarcoma tumors were primary, local recurrence or metastasis specimens from poor-prognosis patients. Sequencing input: osteosarcoma tumor tissue from the femur. The chain is built from TRBV13 and TRBJ2-3, with D unresolved. The source is a human donor with osteosarcoma. The CDR3: CASSLRSGADGTDTQYF. In DNA, the CDR3 is TGTGCCAGCAGCTTAAGATCGGGCGCTGATGGCACAGATACGCAGTATTTT.